Sequencing of this T cell receptor beta chain was carried out in a study of cytomegalovirus exposure and HLA in healthy donors. Turning to the study itself: HLA-typed donors contributed some 83 million unique TCRs, which were held in an early data release. Study-level findings and limits: Previous analysis showed most TCR beta V segments were productive about 87% or about 30% of the time.

PCR amplification relied on 60 Vbeta primers (plus 13 Jbeta primers). Repertoires were generated with immunoSEQ multiplex PCR, while TCRdb's copy carries only in-frame clones and drops some. The top ten clones hold less than 25% of a sample with some 65,000 clones, about 75% of them seen once. Germline V gene sequence: CDR1 SGHDT, CDR2 YYEEEE. The CDR3 covers 16 residues. Regarding this clone: The antigen is not known.

The rearrangement joins TRBV5-6 to TRBJ2-5; 7 bases are shared with TRBD1. TRBJ2-7 matches the DNA end more closely, so the J call is doubtful. The sequence was collected from a woman in her 40s in good health and CMV-seropositive. Sequenced input: PBMCs. The CDR3 region is CASKLPRGQKSYEQYF. CDR3 nucleotides: TGTGCCAGCAAACTACCACGGGGACAGAAGTCCTACGAGCAGTACTTC.